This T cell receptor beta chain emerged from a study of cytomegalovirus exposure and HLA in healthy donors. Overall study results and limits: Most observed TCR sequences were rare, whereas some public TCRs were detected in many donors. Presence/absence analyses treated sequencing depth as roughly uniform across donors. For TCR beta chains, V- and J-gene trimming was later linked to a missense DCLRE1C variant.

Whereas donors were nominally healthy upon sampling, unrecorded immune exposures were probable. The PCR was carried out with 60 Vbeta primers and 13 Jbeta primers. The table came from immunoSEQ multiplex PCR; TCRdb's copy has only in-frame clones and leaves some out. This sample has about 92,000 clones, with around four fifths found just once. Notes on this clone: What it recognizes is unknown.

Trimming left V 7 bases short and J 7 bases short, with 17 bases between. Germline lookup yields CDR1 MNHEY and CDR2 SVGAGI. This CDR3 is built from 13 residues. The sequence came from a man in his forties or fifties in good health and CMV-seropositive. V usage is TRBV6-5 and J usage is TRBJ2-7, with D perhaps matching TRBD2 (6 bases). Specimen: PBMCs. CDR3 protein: CASIAGPFREQYF. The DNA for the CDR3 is TGTGCCAGCATTGCGGGGCCCTTCAGGGAGCAGTACTTC.